These 30 T cell receptor beta chains originate from one sample sequenced in a study of T cells after posttransplantation cyclophosphamide. Generated by immunoSEQ multiplex PCR, the TCRdb table keeps only in-frame clones and is missing some. The data show under 20,000 clones, over 65% seen once. Cyclophosphamide on days +3 and +4 followed busulfan-fludarabine conditioning and a marrow graft. Specimen: PBMCs, collected after an allogeneic stem cell transplant with post-transplant cyclophosphamide. These receptors all come from a young adult male patient who received an allogeneic stem cell transplant from a related donor, was CMV-positive, and had acute GVHD only. Among the T cells, some may be from the graft donor.

In its sample, this clone was seen many times. V gene TRBV7-9 combines with J gene TRBJ1-1, with 9 bases lining up with TRBD1. The CDR3 covers 16 residues. Germline assignment: CDR1 SEHNR and CDR2 FQNEAQ (reference sequence). Trimming at V came to 3 bases and at J to 6 bases, leaving 11 bases not matched to a gene. The chain's CDR3 is CASSFSRTGANSEAFF. Written as DNA, the CDR3 is TGTGCCAGCAGCTTCTCTAGGACAGGGGCCAACTCTGAAGCTTTCTTT.

V gene TRBV6-6 combines with J gene TRBJ2-3; 10 bases are a match to TRBD2. The CDR3 spans 16 residues. Germline CDR1 and CDR2: MNHNY and SVGAGI (reference sequence). J gave up 5 bases and V 6 bases, and 11 bases lay outside the gene matches. In nucleotides, the CDR3 is TGTGCCAGCAGCCGGGGACAGCGGGGGGGCGGAGATACGCAGTATTTT. Protein: CASSRGQRGGGDTQYF.

V gene TRBV19 combines with J gene TRBJ1-2; possible D gene TRBD1, 6 bases. The germline gives CDR1 LNHDA, CDR2 SQIVND (reference sequence). The CDR3 has 15 residues. Trimming stripped 3 bases from V and 6 bases from J, with 17 bases between. The CDR3 nucleotides are TGTGCCAGTAGTATCTTCGTCGGACAGCGAGATGGCTACACCTTC. Protein product: CASSIFVGQRDGYTF. Full variable domain (missing parts from reference TRBV19 and TRBJ1-2): DGGITQSPKYLFRKEGQNVTLSCEQNLNHDAMYWYRQDPGQGLRLIYYSQIVNDFQKGDIAEGYSVSREKKESFPLTVTSAQKNPTAFYLCASSIFVGQRDGYTFGSGTRLTVV.

This chain links TRBV9 with TRBJ2-3; D gene ambiguous. Trimming stripped 3 bases from V and 4 bases from J, with 6 bases between. The V gene's germline CDR1 is SGDLS and CDR2 YYNGEE. The CDR3 length is 12 residues. The CDR3 reads CASSADSDTQYF. The CDR3, as DNA: TGTGCCAGCAGCGCCGACTCAGATACGCAGTATTTT.

The rearrangement joins TRBV7-2 to TRBJ2-5; 12 bases fit TRBD1. The end of the DNA fits TRBJ2-7 better, so the J call may be wrong. Per germline, CDR1 SGHTA and CDR2 FQGNSA. The length of the CDR3 is 15 residues. As DNA, the CDR3 is TGTGCCAGCAGCTTAGTGGGGACAGGGGGCTCCGAGCAGTACTTC. Its protein is CASSLVGTGGSEQYF.

This clone came up many times. V is TRBV6-6 and J is TRBJ1-6; 7 bases are a match to TRBD1. V was pared by 4 bases and J by 7 bases, with 10 bases of the junction left unmatched. This CDR3 region has 16 residues. Germline CDR1 reads MNHNY; CDR2 reads SVGAGI (reference sequence). The DNA of the CDR3 is TGTGCCAGCAGTTTCGCTCCGGGACAGCGGAATTCACCCCTCCACTTT. Protein: CASSFAPGQRNSPLHF.

This clone appeared a few times. This chain connects TRBV2 to TRBJ1-1; D uncertain. The CDR3 is 11 amino acids. Trimming shortened V by 10 bases and J by 0 bases, and 6 bases separated the two germline ends. CDR1 SNHLY and CDR2 FYNNEI come from the germline V gene. The CDR3 region has the DNA TGTGCCACCCCCATGAACACTGAAGCTTTCTTT. This gives the protein CATPMNTEAFF.

The chain recombines TRBV19 with TRBJ1-5; D is unresolved. Germline CDR1 reads LNHDA; CDR2 reads SQIVND (reference sequence). This CDR3 has 17 amino acids. V was trimmed by 3 bases and J by 0 bases, leaving 15 bases between them. The CDR3 DNA reads as TGTGCCAGTAGTATGGGCCCGGAGGGATATAGCAATCAGCCCCAGCATTTT. Residues: CASSMGPEGYSNQPQHF.

V is TRBV4-2 and J is TRBJ1-6; 10 positions match TRBD1. V shed 1 base and J 10 bases; nucleotides not matched to a gene: 4. The CDR3 totals 15 residues. Germline lookup yields CDR1 LGHNA and CDR2 YNFKEQ. CDR3 sequence: CASSQAGTGDSPLHF. In DNA form, the CDR3 reads TGTGCCAGCAGCCAAGCCGGGACAGGGGACTCACCCCTCCACTTT.

The table lists this clone with a few counts. CDR3 sequence (DNA): TGTGCCAGCAGTTTAGAAACAAATGAAGCTTTCTTT. Its translation is CASSLETNEAFF. V and J are TRBV28 and TRBJ1-1; D is unresolved. CDR1 is MDHEN and CDR2 is SYDVKM in the germline V gene. With 2 bases removed from V and 7 bases from J, the gap between germline ends came to 8 bases. The CDR3 runs to 12 residues.

Here the CDR3 reads CASSLGQSSYNEQFF. The CDR3 nucleotides read TGCGCCAGCAGCTTGGGACAGAGCTCCTACAATGAGCAGTTCTTC. The V gene is TRBV5-1, the J gene TRBJ2-1, with D possibly TRBD1 on 5 matching bases. The CDR3 contains 15 residues. The ends were cut back, 0 bases at V and 0 bases at J, with 7 bases in the middle. Germline lookup yields CDR1 SGHRS and CDR2 YFSETQ.

V and J are TRBV11-2 and TRBJ2-5; perhaps TRBD2 as D (5 bases). V dropped 3 bases and J dropped 0 bases, with 8 bases sitting between them. The CDR3 is 14 amino acids. Germline V lookup: CDR1 SGHAT, CDR2 FQNNGV. CDR3 in amino acids: CASSFEGYQETQYF. CDR3 nucleotide sequence: TGTGCCAGCAGCTTCGAGGGCTACCAAGAGACCCAGTACTTC.

As DNA, the CDR3 is TGTGCCAGCAGCTTACAGAGCGGGGTCACAGATACGCAGTATTTT. It specifies CASSLQSGVTDTQYF. The gene calls are TRBV7-2 and TRBJ2-3; 7 positions match TRBD2. Trimming at V came to 2 bases and at J to 2 bases, leaving 4 bases not matched to a gene. Germline V gene lookup returns CDR1 SGHTA and CDR2 FQGNSA. CDR3 length: 15 residues.

The chain links TRBV5-6 to TRBJ1-2; 9 nucleotides line up with TRBD1. Unmatched junction bases numbered 6, after V lost 4 bases and J lost 8 bases. The CDR3 length is 13 residues. From germline, CDR1 is SGHDT and CDR2 YYEEEE. The CDR3 sequence is CASSARDRAGYTF. CDR3 DNA sequence: TGTGCCAGCAGCGCCCGGGACAGGGCCGGCTACACCTTC. The complete variable domain, with remaining parts taken from reference TRBV5-6 and TRBJ1-2, reads DAGVTQSPTHLIKTRGQQVTLRCSPKSGHDTVSWYQQALGQGPQFIFQYYEEEERQRGNFPDRFSGHQFPNYSSELNVNALLLGDSALYLCASSARDRAGYTFGSGTRLTVV.

The chain employs TRBV5-1 and TRBJ2-5; the match to TRBD1 covers 9 bases. This CDR3 has 15 residues. Germline trimming cut 4 bases from V and 2 bases from J; bases unmatched to any gene: 6. The germline gives CDR1 SGHRS, CDR2 YFSETQ. The CDR3 nucleotides read TGCGCCAGCAGCCTACAGGGGGCTAGGCAAGAGACCCAGTACTTC. Protein: CASSLQGARQETQYF. Using reference TRBV5-1 and TRBJ2-5 for the parts outside the CDR3, the full variable domain is KAGVTQTPRYLIKTRGQQVTLSCSPISGHRSVSWYQQTPGQGLQFLFEYFSETQRNKGNFPGRFSGRQFSNSRSEMNVSTLELGDSALYLCASSLQGARQETQYFGPGTRLLVL.

The chain employs TRBV10-3 and TRBJ2-7; D may be TRBD1 (6 bases). With 0 bases removed from V and 5 bases from J, the gap between germline ends came to 11 bases. There are 14 residues in the CDR3. Germline V CDR1 and CDR2: ENHRY, SYGVKD. The CDR3 here is CAISESAGAHEQYF. DNA for the CDR3: TGTGCCATCAGTGAGTCGGCAGGGGCGCACGAGCAGTACTTC.

This clone was counted a single time. The rearrangement links TRBV7-2 to TRBJ2-2; D gene uncertain. CDR3 size: 14 residues. V was shortened by 5 bases and J by 4 bases, with 11 bases between the two germline ends. Per the germline V gene, CDR1 is SGHTA and CDR2 is FQGNSA. The CDR3 region has the DNA TGTGCCAGCAGCCCCCAGTCCAGCACCGGGGAGCTGTTTTTT. Translation: CASSPQSSTGELFF.

The chain carries TRBV29-1 and TRBJ1-3; D is unclear. The CDR3 spans 13 residues. Trimming cost V 6 bases and J 0 bases, with 9 bases left between them. Germline V gene data show CDR1 as SQVTM and CDR2 as ANQGSEA. CDR3 coding DNA: TGCAGCGTCCACACAGTCTCTGGAAACACCATATATTTT. Protein sequence: CSVHTVSGNTIYF.

CDR3 nucleotides: TGTGCCAGCAGCTTAGAGGGCGCCGGACAGGCAACCTACGAGCAGTACTTC. This gives the protein CASSLEGAGQATYEQYF. J is TRBJ2-7 and V is TRBV5-6; the match to TRBD1 covers 7 bases. With 2 bases clipped from V and 2 bases from J, the junction kept 13 bases outside the gene matches. Per the germline V gene, CDR1 is SGHDT and CDR2 is YYEEEE. The CDR3 covers 17 residues.

The chain joins TRBV7-2 to TRBJ2-7; 10 nucleotides line up with TRBD1. Germline trimming cut 1 base from V and 2 bases from J; bases unmatched to any gene: 2. This CDR3 has 15 amino acids. Germline V CDR1 and CDR2: SGHTA, FQGNSA. The CDR3 region is CASSLVTGGTYEQYF. The CDR3 DNA reads TGTGCCAGCAGCTTAGTGACAGGGGGCACCTACGAGCAGTACTTC.

CDR3 residues: CASSLGAGGNTEAFF. The CDR3 coding sequence is TGTGCCAGCAGCTTAGGGGCAGGGGGAAACACTGAAGCTTTCTTT. The chain employs TRBV11-2 and TRBJ1-1; TRBD1 agrees at 7 bases. CDR1 and CDR2 from the germline V gene are SGHAT and FQNNGV. This CDR3 contains 15 residues. V gave up 1 base and J gave up 2 bases; unmatched junction bases: 4.

The rearrangement uses TRBV6-1 and TRBJ2-5; no clear D. The V end lost 4 bases, the J end lost 4 bases, and 13 bases lay between the germline ends. The CDR3 sequence is 14 residues long. Germline loops: CDR1 MNHNS, CDR2 SASEGT. The CDR3 spells CASSVLRGAETQYF. The CDR3 DNA reads TGTGCCAGCAGTGTCCTGAGAGGAGCAGAGACCCAGTACTTC.

This chain links TRBV10-3 with TRBJ2-1, with 8 bases that match TRBD2. Germline CDR1 is ENHRY and CDR2 is SYGVKD. The CDR3 extends over 15 amino acids. V trimming: 4 bases; J trimming: 7 bases; junction bases outside the gene matches: 9. CDR3 sequence reads: CAISVGGGNVNEQFF. The CDR3, as DNA: TGTGCCATCAGTGTGGGCGGGGGGAATGTGAATGAGCAGTTCTTC.

The chain links TRBV11-1 to TRBJ2-7; 10 bases agree with TRBD1. CDR3 length equals 13 residues. The germline V gene encodes CDR1 SGHAT and CDR2 FQDESV (reference sequence). Trimming removed 4 bases from V and 6 bases from J; junction bases left unmatched: 3. This CDR3 reads CASSSGTGAEQYF. The DNA of the CDR3 is TGTGCCAGCAGCTCCGGGACAGGGGCCGAGCAGTACTTC.

About this clone itself: Other DNA sequences of this sample code for an identical CDR3. The chain couples TRBV28 to TRBJ1-6, with 10 bases lining up with TRBD1. This CDR3 contains 13 residues. Looked up from germline, CDR1 is MDHEN and CDR2 is SYDVKM. The J segment lost 9 bases and the V segment lost 6 bases, leaving 2 bases of the junction unmatched. The DNA for the CDR3 is TGTGCCAGCAGGGGACAGGGGAGTTCACCCCTCCACTTT. Its protein product is CASRGQGSSPLHF.

The V and J genes are TRBV9 and TRBJ1-2, with 11 bases fitting TRBD1. J lost 5 bases, V lost 5 bases, and 11 bases had no gene match. The CDR3 is 16 residues long. The germline CDR1 and CDR2 sequences are SGDLS and YYNGEE. The CDR3 DNA is TGTGCCAGCAGTCCAGACCTGGACAGGGGGCGTTATGGCTACACCTTC. Encoded protein: CASSPDLDRGRYGYTF.

In this sample, this clone turned up a few times. This rearrangement joins TRBV7-3 to TRBJ2-2, with 7 bases lining up with TRBD2. V lost 5 bases, J lost 2 bases, and 5 bases stayed unmatched. The germline V gene encodes CDR1 SGHTA and CDR2 FQGTGA. The CDR3 runs 15 residues. The chain's CDR3 is CASSPRGGNTGELFF. The CDR3 DNA follows: TGTGCCAGCAGCCCCCGCGGGGGTAACACCGGGGAGCTGTTTTTT.

The chain carries TRBV10-2 and TRBJ2-7; 7 nucleotides match TRBD1. V trimming: 3 bases; J trimming: 4 bases; junction bases outside the gene matches: 9. Germline V gene sequence: CDR1 WSHSY, CDR2 SAAADI. This CDR3 has 15 residues. The CDR3 is CASSDLSGGLYEQYF. CDR3 nucleotide sequence: TGCGCCAGCAGTGATCTATCAGGGGGTTTATACGAGCAGTACTTC.

The chain has TRBV7-6 and TRBJ1-5; D may be TRBD1 (6 bases). This CDR3 region has 14 residues. In germline, CDR1 is SGHVS, CDR2 FNYEAQ. V lost 4 bases and J lost 3, with 10 bases in between. In DNA, the CDR3 is TGTGCCAGCAGCTCGGACAGTGCCAATCAGCCCCAGCATTTT. It translates to CASSSDSANQPQHF.

This chain joins TRBV28 and TRBJ2-7; D unresolved. The CDR3 runs 11 residues. V was shortened by 4 bases and J by 3 bases, with 4 bases between the two germline ends. Germline V lookup: CDR1 MDHEN, CDR2 SYDVKM. CDR3 region: CASSYYYEQYF. In DNA form, the CDR3 reads TGTGCCAGCAGTTACTACTACGAGCAGTACTTC.